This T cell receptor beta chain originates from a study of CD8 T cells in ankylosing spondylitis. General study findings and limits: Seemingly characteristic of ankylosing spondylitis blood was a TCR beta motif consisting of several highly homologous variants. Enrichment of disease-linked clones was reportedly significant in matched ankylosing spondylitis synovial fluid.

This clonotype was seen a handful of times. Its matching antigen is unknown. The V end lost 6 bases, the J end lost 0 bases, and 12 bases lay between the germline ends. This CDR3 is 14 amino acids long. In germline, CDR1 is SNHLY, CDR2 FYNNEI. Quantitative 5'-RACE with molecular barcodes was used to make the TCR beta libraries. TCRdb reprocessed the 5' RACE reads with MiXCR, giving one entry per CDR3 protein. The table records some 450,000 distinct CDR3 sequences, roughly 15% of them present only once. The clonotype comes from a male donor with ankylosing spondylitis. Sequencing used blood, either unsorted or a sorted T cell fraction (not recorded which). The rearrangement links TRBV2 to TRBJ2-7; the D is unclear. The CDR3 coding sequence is TGTGCCAGCAGCGCCGGTCCCGGCTCCTACGAGCAGTACTTC. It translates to CASSAGPGSYEQYF.